This TCR beta chain was sequenced during a study of CD8 T cells in ankylosing spondylitis. Study-wide findings and caveats: Significantly higher representation of disease-linked clones was reported for matched ankylosing spondylitis synovial fluid. For ankylosing spondylitis blood, a TCR beta motif of 7 or 8 highly homologous variants appeared characteristic. Some motif variants had been reported before (in reactive arthritis synovial fluid and blood). Disease-linked clones bore a CD8+ phenotype and were relatively rare in peripheral blood.

Note on this clonotype: Its antigen is currently unknown.

Generation of TCR beta libraries employed quantitative 5'-RACE incorporating molecular barcodes. TCRdb used MiXCR to reprocess the 5' RACE reads, holding one entry per CDR3 protein. The sample lists a few hundred thousand distinct CDR3 sequences; roughly 8% were seen once. The source of this sequence is a male donor with ankylosing spondylitis. Sequencing was done on a sample of blood, either unsorted or a sorted T cell fraction (not recorded which).

The CDR3 sequence is CASRSRGFHGVDNFVGANVLTF. DNA of the CDR3: TGTGCCAGCAGGTCAAGGGGGTTTCATGGGGTCGACAACTTCGTTGGGGCCAACGTCCTGACTTTC. The chain links TRBV6-2 or TRBV6-3 to TRBJ2-6; maybe TRBD1 (6 bases). The germline CDR1 and CDR2 sequences are MNHEY and SVGEGT. This CDR3 region has 22 residues. V lost 6 bases and J lost 3, with 33 bases in between.